A single sample is the source of the 26 T cell receptor beta chains below, sequenced in a study of T cell repertoires in cytomegalovirus infection. TCRdb re-called the reads with MiXCR, one entry per CDR3 protein. The table shows 200,000 to 250,000 distinct CDR3 sequences, with roughly 6.5% occurring only once. The material sequenced was PBMCs. The source is a human donor in good health (CMV status not recorded). Some clones in this sample may be carry-over from other donors' samples.

This clonotype was seen at least ten times. The chain carries TRBV7-9 and TRBJ2-7; D is unresolved. Per germline, CDR1 SEHNR and CDR2 FQNEAQ (reference sequence). V shed 5 bases and J shed 13 bases, with 15 bases lying between them. The length of the CDR3 is 11 residues. CDR3 in amino acids: CASSADAAGYF. CDR3 in DNA: TGTGCCAGCAGCGCGGACGCGGCTGGATACTTC.

This clonotype was recorded many times. V is TRBV10-3 and J is TRBJ2-7, with 10 positions matching TRBD2. Germline trimming cut 3 bases from V and 6 bases from J; bases unmatched to any gene: 8. Germline-derived CDR1 and CDR2 are ENHRY and SYGVKD. This CDR3 has 15 amino acids. CDR3 DNA sequence: TGTGCCATCAGTGACGTCTGGACTAGCGGATTCGAGCAGTACTTC. This gives the protein CAISDVWTSGFEQYF.

This rearrangement joins TRBV20-1 to TRBJ2-7; D remains ambiguous. V lost 6 bases and J 2 bases, leaving 14 bases between the germline ends. The CDR3 has 13 amino acids. Per germline, CDR1 DFQATT and CDR2 SNEGSKA (reference sequence). Written as DNA, the CDR3 is TGCAGTGCCGGGTGGCTCTGGACCTACGAGCAGTACTTC. This codes for CSAGWLWTYEQYF.

This clonotype was recorded at least ten times. The V and J genes are TRBV5-6 and TRBJ2-1; no reliable D call. The CDR3 extends over 13 amino acids. Trimming left V 0 bases short and J 9 bases short, with 10 bases between. CDR1 SGHDT and CDR2 YYEEEE come from the germline V gene. The CDR3: CASSLVWGGEQFF. The CDR3, as DNA: TGTGCCAGCAGCTTGGTCTGGGGTGGTGAGCAGTTCTTC.

This clonotype was seen many times. The rearrangement joins TRBV7-2 to TRBJ1-2; D unclear. V was trimmed by 2 bases and J by 2 bases, leaving 6 bases between them. The CDR3 covers 13 residues. Per germline, CDR1 SGHTA and CDR2 FQGNSA. CDR3 sequence reads: CASSLNTNYGYTF. CDR3 in DNA: TGTGCCAGCAGCTTAAATACGAACTATGGCTACACCTTC.

This clonotype was observed at least ten times. V and J are TRBV4-3 and TRBJ2-5; D is uncertain. The germline V gene has CDR1 LGHNA and CDR2 YSLEER. V lost 0 bases and J lost 7, with 12 bases in between. The CDR3 length is 14 residues. The CDR3 DNA follows: TGCGCCAGCAGCCAAGACCAGGAGTTCGGGACCCAGTACTTC. Translating gives CASSQDQEFGTQYF.

This clonotype came up many times. The gene calls are TRBV5-4 and TRBJ2-3; 10 bases align to TRBD2. Trimming removed 2 bases from V and 1 base from J; junction bases left unmatched: 4. This CDR3 comprises 16 residues. CDR1 SGHNT and CDR2 YYREEE come from the germline V gene (reference sequence). CDR3 in amino acids: CASSFQRGGGTDTQYF. CDR3 coding DNA: TGTGCCAGCAGCTTTCAGCGGGGGGGCGGCACAGATACGCAGTATTTT.

The chain combines TRBV14 with TRBJ1-2, with D tentatively TRBD1 (6 bases). V was trimmed by 0 bases and J by 4 bases, leaving 9 bases between them. Germline assignment: CDR1 SGHDN and CDR2 FVKESK. The CDR3 loop spans 14 amino acids. CDR3 sequence: CASSQETQGYGYTF. The CDR3 DNA is TGTGCCAGCAGCCAAGAAACACAGGGCTATGGCTACACCTTC.

This clonotype was counted many times. The chain recombines TRBV7-2 with TRBJ2-1; D tentatively reads TRBD1 or TRBD2 (5 bases each). The CDR3 extends over 14 amino acids. Germline CDR1 and CDR2: SGHTA and FQGNSA. The V gene lost 1 base and the J gene lost 12 bases, with 16 bases spanning the gap. In nucleotides, the CDR3 is TGTGCCAGCAGCTTAGGCTGGGGGAATAATCGGCAGTTCTTC. Translated: CASSLGWGNNRQFF.

This clonotype appeared a few times. This chain joins TRBV29-1 and TRBJ2-5, with TRBD1 matching 8 bases. CDR1 and CDR2 from the germline V gene are SQVTM and ANQGSEA. CDR3 length: 13 amino acids. After removal of 3 bases from V and 4 bases from J, the junction contained 4 bases not matched to a gene. The CDR3 DNA sequence: TGCAGCGTTGATCGGACAGGGTCAGAGACCCAGTACTTC. This codes for CSVDRTGSETQYF.

This clonotype occurred many times. The rearrangement links TRBV4-1 to TRBJ2-5; D is tentatively TRBD1 or TRBD2 (6 bases each). The CDR3 has 15 amino acids. Per the germline V gene, CDR1 is MGHRA and CDR2 is YSYEKL. Trimming took off 4 bases at V and 4 bases at J, with 16 bases between the two ends. The CDR3, as DNA: TGCGCCAGCAGCCTCCTCCCGGGGGCAGGAGAGACCCAGTACTTC. This gives the protein CASSLLPGAGETQYF.

This clonotype was counted ten times or more. V usage is TRBV7-3 and J usage is TRBJ2-5, with 11 bases lining up with TRBD1. The CDR3 is 16 residues long. The V and J ends lost 5 bases and 4 bases, in that order; junction bases with no gene match: 9. Germline-derived CDR1 and CDR2 are SGHTA and FQGTGA. This CDR3 is CASSPSGQGAAETQYF. CDR3 coding DNA: TGTGCCAGCAGCCCTAGCGGACAGGGGGCAGCAGAGACCCAGTACTTC. The full variable domain, its missing parts supplied by reference TRBV7-3 and TRBJ2-5, is GAGVSQTPSNKVTEKGKYVELRCDPISGHTALYWYRQSLGQGPEFLIYFQGTGAADDSGLPNDRFFAVRPEGSVSTLKIQRTERGDSAVYLCASSPSGQGAAETQYFGPGTRLLVL.

The table lists this clonotype with a few counts. V gene TRBV20-1 combines with J gene TRBJ2-1; 7 bases are shared with TRBD2. The germline gives CDR1 DFQATT, CDR2 SNEGSKA (reference sequence). With 3 bases clipped from V and 6 bases from J, the junction kept 2 bases outside the gene matches. This CDR3 is 12 amino acids long. The CDR3: CSASRGVNEQFF. The DNA of the CDR3 is TGCAGTGCTAGCCGGGGGGTCAATGAGCAGTTCTTC.

The chain recombines TRBV14 with TRBJ2-5; TRBD2 is a possible D gene (7 bases). This CDR3 comprises 17 residues. The ends were cut back, 0 bases at V and 4 bases at J, with 18 bases in the middle. CDR1 is SGHDN, CDR2 FVKESK, per germline. The CDR3 region is CASSQDRRGAGRETQYF. The CDR3 nucleotides read TGTGCCAGCAGCCAAGATCGTCGGGGGGCAGGGAGAGAGACCCAGTACTTC.

This clonotype was seen ten or more times. The chain combines TRBV29-1 with TRBJ1-2; D perhaps matches TRBD1 (5 bases). Germline CDR1 is SQVTM and CDR2 is ANQGSEA. Trimming removed 1 base from V and 10 bases from J, with 7 bases in between. This CDR3 has 10 residues. The chain's CDR3 is CSVEGGAYTF. The CDR3 region has the DNA TGCAGCGTTGAAGGGGGCGCCTACACCTTC.

This clonotype was observed at least ten times. The rearrangement links TRBV7-2 to TRBJ2-5, with D possibly TRBD1 on 7 matching bases. Germline V lookup: CDR1 SGHTA, CDR2 FQGNSA. V dropped 6 bases and J dropped 1 base, with 21 bases sitting between them. CDR3 length equals 17 residues. CDR3 protein: CASSQSDHRGLQETQYF. Here the CDR3 DNA reads TGTGCCAGCAGTCAATCTGATCACAGGGGACTCCAAGAGACCCAGTACTTC.

This clonotype was seen ten or more times. The chain employs TRBV29-1 and TRBJ2-2, with 8 bases matching TRBD2. This CDR3 contains 12 residues. Trimming cost V 7 bases and J 6 bases; bases outside gene matches: 4. CDR1 and CDR2 from the germline V gene are SQVTM and ANQGSEA. CDR3 bases: TGCAGCGGGGGACTAGTTCCCGGGGAGCTGTTTTTT. Its protein is CSGGLVPGELFF.

This clonotype was found many times. The rearrangement uses TRBV6-6 and TRBJ1-1; D ambiguous. V was clipped by 5 bases and J by 11 bases, with 21 bases between them. CDR3 size: 14 residues. Germline loops: CDR1 MNHNY, CDR2 SVGAGI (reference sequence). CDR3 amino acids: CASSMKGDEVQAFF. The CDR3 coding sequence is TGTGCCAGCAGTATGAAGGGAGACGAGGTGCAGGCTTTCTTT.

This clonotype showed up many times. The chain joins TRBV2 to TRBJ1-5; D possibly corresponds to TRBD1 (6 bases). V was clipped by 6 bases and J by 3 bases, with 18 bases between them. In germline, CDR1 is SNHLY, CDR2 FYNNEI. The CDR3 spans 16 residues. Written as DNA, the CDR3 is TGTGCCAGCAGGGGATCCTTGGGGGCACTCAATCAGCCCCAGCATTTT. Amino acid sequence: CASRGSLGALNQPQHF.

This clonotype has ten or more counts. The V call is TRBV7-2, the J call TRBJ1-3; 7 bases line up with TRBD1. The germline V gene encodes CDR1 SGHTA and CDR2 FQGNSA. The CDR3 length is 14 residues. V trimming: 5 bases; J trimming: 3 bases; junction bases outside the gene matches: 4. The CDR3 sequence is CASSRGQFGNTIYF. CDR3 in DNA: TGTGCCAGCAGCCGGGGACAGTTTGGAAACACCATATATTTT.

This clonotype was observed many times. The chain uses TRBV4-1 and TRBJ1-1; D possibly corresponds to TRBD1 (6 bases). Germline V lookup: CDR1 MGHRA, CDR2 YSYEKL. The CDR3 totals 17 residues. V was shortened by 4 bases and J by 0 bases, with 18 bases between the two germline ends. For the CDR3, the DNA is TGCGCCAGCAGCCGCCCACAGGGCTCCGGAATGAACACTGAAGCTTTCTTT. This translates into CASSRPQGSGMNTEAFF.

The sample holds many counts of this clonotype. The rearrangement joins TRBV19 to TRBJ1-1; no firm D call. Germline V CDR1 and CDR2: LNHDA, SQIVND (reference sequence). The V and J ends lost 9 bases and 1 base respectively, with 15 bases between them. This CDR3 has 14 residues. The CDR3 loop is CASPPTGRNTEAFF. As DNA, the CDR3 is TGTGCCAGCCCGCCGACGGGAAGGAACACTGAAGCTTTCTTT.

Ten or more counts support this clonotype. V is TRBV4-3 and J is TRBJ2-7, with unresolved D. The CDR3 totals 15 residues. The germline V and J ends were trimmed by 0 bases and 0 bases, with 9 bases remaining between them. CDR1 and CDR2 (germline): LGHNA, YSLEER. Written as DNA, the CDR3 is TGCGCCAGCAGCCAAGAAGTTCTTACCTCCTACGAGCAGTACTTC. It specifies CASSQEVLTSYEQYF.

This clonotype has at least ten counts. The J gene is TRBJ1-1, the V gene TRBV20-1; D remains unclear. V was pared by 5 bases and J by 1 base, with 8 bases between. Per the germline V gene, CDR1 is DFQATT and CDR2 is SNEGSKA (reference sequence). The CDR3 totals 12 residues. The CDR3 protein is CSASDKNTEAFF. In DNA, the CDR3 is TGCAGTGCTTCTGACAAGAACACTGAAGCTTTCTTT.

This clonotype has at least ten counts. The rearrangement links TRBV28 to TRBJ2-2; D perhaps matches TRBD1 (5 bases). The CDR3 covers 16 residues. V shed 4 bases and J shed 6 bases, with 18 bases lying between them. Germline CDR1 and CDR2: MDHEN and SYDVKM. CDR3 residues: CASSSQTAMGPGELFF. The CDR3 nucleotides read TGTGCCAGCAGTTCGCAGACAGCAATGGGGCCCGGGGAGCTGTTTTTT.

Ten or more counts support this clonotype. The gene calls are TRBV5-1 and TRBJ1-5; D ambiguous. Germline V gene sequence: CDR1 SGHRS, CDR2 YFSETQ. The CDR3 runs 14 residues. The V gene lost 0 bases and the J gene lost 4 bases, with 8 bases spanning the gap. The CDR3 is CASSLESGNQPQHF. Written as DNA, the CDR3 is TGCGCCAGCAGCTTGGAATCAGGAAATCAGCCCCAGCATTTT.